One sample yielded the 13 T cell receptor beta chains listed below, sequenced in a study of control samples from healthy donors and cancer patients. Measured with immunoSEQ multiplex PCR; TCRdb has only the in-frame clones, and not every one. The data contain around 140,000 clones, about 90% of them singletons. The sequenced sample was blood. Receptors were obtained from a young man in good health.

The rearrangement links TRBV28 to TRBJ2-7; the match to TRBD2 covers 9 bases. The CDR3 has 15 residues. The trim removed 6 bases at V and 4 bases at J, leaving 10 bases unmatched. Looked up from germline, CDR1 is MDHEN and CDR2 is SYDVKM. The DNA for the CDR3 is TGTGCCAGCAGCGTAAGCGGGGGGCGAGGTTACGAGCAGTACTTC. The encoded protein is CASSVSGGRGYEQYF.

This clone was observed once. This sequence joins TRBV4-2 and TRBJ1-1; D unresolved. In germline, CDR1 is LGHNA, CDR2 YNFKEQ. This CDR3 is built from 14 residues. V lost 0 bases, J lost 8 bases, and 13 bases lay in between. DNA of the CDR3: TGTGCCAGCAGCCAAGATCTTCGGCAGTTGGAAGCTTTCTTT. Amino acid sequence: CASSQDLRQLEAFF.

The chain has TRBV12-3 or TRBV12-4 and TRBJ1-3; weak D call: TRBD1 (5 bases). The CDR3 loop spans 13 amino acids. Deletions cut 5 bases from V and 5 bases from J, with 10 bases between. The CDR3 loop reads CASSVTERNTIYF. For the CDR3, the DNA is TGTGCCAGCAGTGTGACAGAACGAAACACCATATATTTT.

The chain couples TRBV11-2 to TRBJ1-1, with a weak D call TRBD1 (6 bases). The V and J ends lost 5 bases and 7 bases respectively, with 17 bases between them. Germline V gene sequence: CDR1 SGHAT, CDR2 FQNNGV. The CDR3 has 14 amino acids. As DNA, the CDR3 is TGTGCCAGCAGCCCGAACAGGGTGAGCAGTGAAGCTTTCTTT. It translates to CASSPNRVSSEAFF.

The chain recombines TRBV28 with TRBJ2-7, with D uncertain. The V and J ends lost 1 base and 0 bases respectively, with 10 bases between them. The CDR3 is made up of 15 amino acids. Germline values: CDR1 MDHEN, CDR2 SYDVKM. The CDR3 region is CASSLSFGYSYEQYF. Written as DNA, the CDR3 is TGTGCCAGCAGTTTATCCTTCGGATACTCCTACGAGCAGTACTTC. Combining the CDR3 with reference TRBV28 and TRBJ2-7 gives the whole variable domain DVKVTQSSRYLVKRTGEKVFLECVQDMDHENMFWYRQDPGLGLRLIYFSYDVKMKEKGDIPEGYSVSREKKERFSLILESASTNQTSMYLCASSLSFGYSYEQYFGPGTRLTVT.

This clone was seen once. The DNA for the CDR3 is TGTGCCAGCAGCCAGGCCATGGGAGGGGATATCGATGAGCAGTTCTTC. It translates to CASSQAMGGDIDEQFF. This chain joins TRBV4-2 and TRBJ2-1, with 7 bases lining up with TRBD2. The CDR3 runs to 16 residues. The ends lost 3 bases at V and 8 bases at J; junction bases unmatched: 13. Germline V gene sequence: CDR1 LGHNA, CDR2 YNFKEQ.

This clone has only a few counts. The CDR3 DNA reads as TGTGCCAGCAGCCCAGGGGACGCCTACGAGCAGTACTTC. This translates into CASSPGDAYEQYF. This sequence joins TRBV4-2 and TRBJ2-7; the D gene is possibly TRBD1 (6 bases). CDR3 size: 13 residues. Germline V gene data show CDR1 as LGHNA and CDR2 as YNFKEQ. V was clipped by 4 bases and J by 2 bases, with 9 bases between them.

The V gene is TRBV4-2, the J gene TRBJ1-3; D ambiguous. V shed 2 bases and J shed 4 bases, with 12 bases lying between them. The CDR3 is 15 amino acids. Germline V gene lookup returns CDR1 LGHNA and CDR2 YNFKEQ. The CDR3 DNA reads TGTGCCAGCAGCCAAATGGACCTTAGAGGAAACACCATATATTTT. Its translation: CASSQMDLRGNTIYF.

The gene calls are TRBV28 and TRBJ1-6; no definite D call. Between the trimmed V and J ends, which lost 2 bases and 3 bases, there was a span of 11 bases. Germline-derived CDR1 and CDR2 are MDHEN and SYDVKM. This CDR3 is built from 16 residues. Written as DNA, the CDR3 is TGTGCCAGCAGTTTACTCCGGGGAGTCTATAATTCACCCCTCCACTTT. Translation: CASSLLRGVYNSPLHF.

In its sample, this clone was seen once. This chain uses TRBV6-5 with TRBJ1-3; 11 bases fit TRBD1. This CDR3 has 16 amino acids. CDR1 MNHEY and CDR2 SVGAGI come from the germline V gene. The ends lost 2 bases at V and 2 bases at J; junction bases unmatched: 2. The CDR3 is CASSYGGQGAGNTIYF. DNA for the CDR3: TGTGCCAGCAGTTACGGGGGACAGGGGGCTGGAAACACCATATATTTT.

The chain links TRBV6-5 to TRBJ1-1; tentatively, D is TRBD1 (5 bases). The CDR3 spans 14 residues. Trimming stripped 10 bases from V and 3 bases from J, with 18 bases between. Per germline, CDR1 MNHEY and CDR2 SVGAGI. CDR3: CATKAAGLHTEAFF. DNA of the CDR3: TGTGCCACTAAGGCGGCAGGGCTACACACTGAAGCTTTCTTT.

This chain's CDR3 is CASSLGGEGGYGYTF. The CDR3 DNA follows: TGTGCCAGCAGCTTAGGAGGGGAGGGTGGCTATGGCTACACCTTC. The chain combines TRBV7-2 with TRBJ1-2, with a possible D match to TRBD1 (5 bases). V shed 1 base and J shed 4 bases, with 13 bases lying between them. CDR1 is SGHTA and CDR2 is FQGNSA in the germline V gene. The CDR3 covers 15 residues. Combining the CDR3 with reference TRBV7-2 and TRBJ1-2 gives the whole variable domain GAGVSQSPSNKVTEKGKDVELRCDPISGHTALYWYRQSLGQGLEFLIYFQGNSAPDKSGLPSDRFSAERTGGSVSTLTIQRTQQEDSAVYLCASSLGGEGGYGYTFGSGTRLTVV.

This sequence joins TRBV15 and TRBJ1-4; D may be TRBD1 (5 bases). The length of the CDR3 is 14 residues. Germline V gene data show CDR1 as LNHNV and CDR2 as YYDKDF (reference sequence). The V gene lost 5 bases and the J gene lost 4 bases, with 11 bases spanning the gap. DNA of the CDR3: TGTGCCACCAGCCAGGGACGGCTTAATGAAAAACTGTTTTTT. It codes for CATSQGRLNEKLFF.